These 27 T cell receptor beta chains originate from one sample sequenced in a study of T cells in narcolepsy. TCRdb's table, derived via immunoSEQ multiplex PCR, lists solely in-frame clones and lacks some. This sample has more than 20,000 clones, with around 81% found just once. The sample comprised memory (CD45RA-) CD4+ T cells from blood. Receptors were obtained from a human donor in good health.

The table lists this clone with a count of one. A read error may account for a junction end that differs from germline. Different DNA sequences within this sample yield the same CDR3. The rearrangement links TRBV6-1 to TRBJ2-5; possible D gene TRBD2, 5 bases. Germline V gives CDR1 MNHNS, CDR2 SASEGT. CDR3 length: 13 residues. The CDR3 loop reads CASSEAIGETQYF. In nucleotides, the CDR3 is TGTGCCAGCAGTGAAGCCATCGGGGAGACCCAATACTTC.

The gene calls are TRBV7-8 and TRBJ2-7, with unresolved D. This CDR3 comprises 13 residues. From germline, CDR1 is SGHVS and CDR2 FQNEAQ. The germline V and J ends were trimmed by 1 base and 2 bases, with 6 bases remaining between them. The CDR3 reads CASSLVLTYEQYF. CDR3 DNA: TGTGCCAGCAGCTTAGTCTTAACCTACGAGCAGTACTTC.

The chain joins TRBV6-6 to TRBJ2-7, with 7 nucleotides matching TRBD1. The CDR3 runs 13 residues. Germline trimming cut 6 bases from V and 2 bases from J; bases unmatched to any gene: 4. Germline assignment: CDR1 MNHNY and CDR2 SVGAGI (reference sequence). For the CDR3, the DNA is TGTGCCAGCAGCCCAGACAGGGCCTACGAGCAGTACTTC. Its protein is CASSPDRAYEQYF.

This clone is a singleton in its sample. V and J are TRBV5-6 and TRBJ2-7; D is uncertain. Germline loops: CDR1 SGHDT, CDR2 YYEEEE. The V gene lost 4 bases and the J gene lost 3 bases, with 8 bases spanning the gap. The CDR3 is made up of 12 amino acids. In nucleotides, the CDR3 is TGTGCCAGCAGCCGAGACAACTACGAGCAGTACTTC. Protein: CASSRDNYEQYF.

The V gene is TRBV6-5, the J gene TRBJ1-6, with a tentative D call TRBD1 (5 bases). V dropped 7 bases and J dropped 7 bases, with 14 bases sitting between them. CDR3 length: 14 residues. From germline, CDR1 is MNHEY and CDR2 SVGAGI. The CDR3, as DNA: TGTGCCAGCAAACAACCGGGACCCAATTCACCCCTCCACTTT. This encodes CASKQPGPNSPLHF.

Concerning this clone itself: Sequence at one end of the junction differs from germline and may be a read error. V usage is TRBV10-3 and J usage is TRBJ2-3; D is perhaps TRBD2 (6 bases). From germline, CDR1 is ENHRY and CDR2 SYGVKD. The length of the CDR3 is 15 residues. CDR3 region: CAVSPRRGSTDTQYF. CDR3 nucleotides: TGTGCCGTCAGCCCGAGGCGGGGAAGCACAGATACGCAGTATTTT.

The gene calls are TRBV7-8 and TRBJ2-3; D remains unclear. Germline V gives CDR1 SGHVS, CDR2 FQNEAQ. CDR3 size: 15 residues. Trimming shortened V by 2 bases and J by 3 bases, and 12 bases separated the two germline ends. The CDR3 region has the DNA TGTGCCAGCAGCTTAAAGTCCCCCCGGACAGATACGCAGTATTTT. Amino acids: CASSLKSPRTDTQYF.

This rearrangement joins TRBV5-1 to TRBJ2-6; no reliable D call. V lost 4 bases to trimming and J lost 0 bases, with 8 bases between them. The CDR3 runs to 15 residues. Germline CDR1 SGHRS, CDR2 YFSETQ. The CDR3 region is CASSAGHSGANVLTF. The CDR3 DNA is TGCGCCAGCAGCGCTGGCCACTCTGGGGCCAACGTCCTGACTTTC.

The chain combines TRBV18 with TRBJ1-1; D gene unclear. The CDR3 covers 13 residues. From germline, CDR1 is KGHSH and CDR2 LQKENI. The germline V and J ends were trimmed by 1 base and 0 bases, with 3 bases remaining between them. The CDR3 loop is CASSPHLNTEAFF. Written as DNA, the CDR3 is TGTGCCAGCTCACCACACCTGAACACTGAAGCTTTCTTT.

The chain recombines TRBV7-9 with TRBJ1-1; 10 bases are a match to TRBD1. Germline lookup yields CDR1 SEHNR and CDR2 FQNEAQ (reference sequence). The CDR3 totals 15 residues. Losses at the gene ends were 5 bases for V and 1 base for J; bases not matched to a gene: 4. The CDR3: CASSLDRGPNTEAFF. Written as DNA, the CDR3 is TGTGCCAGCAGCCTCGACAGGGGGCCGAACACTGAAGCTTTCTTT.

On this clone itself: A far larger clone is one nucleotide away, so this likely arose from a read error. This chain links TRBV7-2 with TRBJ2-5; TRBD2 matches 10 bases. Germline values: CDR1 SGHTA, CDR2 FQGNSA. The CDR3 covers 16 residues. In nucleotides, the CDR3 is TGTTCCAGCAGCTTATTGAGCGGGGGGGCCTCAGAGACCCAGTACTTC. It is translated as CSSSLLSGGASETQYF.

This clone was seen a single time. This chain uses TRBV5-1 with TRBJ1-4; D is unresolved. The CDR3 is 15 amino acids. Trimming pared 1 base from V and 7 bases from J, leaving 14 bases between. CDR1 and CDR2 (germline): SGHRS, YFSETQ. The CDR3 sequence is CASSLFAEASEKLFF. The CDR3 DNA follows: TGCGCCAGCAGCTTGTTCGCGGAGGCGAGTGAAAAACTGTTTTTT.

The CDR3 DNA follows: TGCGCCAGCAGCTGGACAGGGGACGGAACTGAAGCTTTCTTT. This encodes CASSWTGDGTEAFF. This rearrangement joins TRBV5-1 to TRBJ1-1; 9 nucleotides agree with TRBD1. The CDR3 length is 14 residues. The junction had 5 bases not matched to a gene; V was cut back by 3 bases and J by 5 bases. Germline CDR1 is SGHRS and CDR2 is YFSETQ.

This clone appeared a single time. In nucleotides, the CDR3 is TGCGCCAGCAGCCGTGATATAGGGAAGCCCCAGCATTTT. As protein: CASSRDIGKPQHF. V and J are TRBV5-1 and TRBJ1-5, with D unclear. Germline CDR1 reads SGHRS; CDR2 reads YFSETQ. The CDR3 is 13 residues long. The V end lost 4 bases, the J end lost 8 bases, and 13 bases lay between the germline ends. Together with reference TRBV5-1 and TRBJ1-5, the CDR3 gives the full variable domain: KAGVTQTPRYLIKTRGQQVTLSCSPISGHRSVSWYQQTPGQGLQFLFEYFSETQRNKGNFPGRFSGRQFSNSRSEMNVSTLELGDSALYLCASSRDIGKPQHFGDGTRLSIL.

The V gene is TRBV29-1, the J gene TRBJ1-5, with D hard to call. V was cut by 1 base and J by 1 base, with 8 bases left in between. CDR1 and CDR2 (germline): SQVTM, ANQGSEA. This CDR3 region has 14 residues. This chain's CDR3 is CSVEGVGSNQPQHF. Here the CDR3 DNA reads TGCAGCGTTGAAGGAGTTGGGAGCAATCAGCCCCAGCATTTT.

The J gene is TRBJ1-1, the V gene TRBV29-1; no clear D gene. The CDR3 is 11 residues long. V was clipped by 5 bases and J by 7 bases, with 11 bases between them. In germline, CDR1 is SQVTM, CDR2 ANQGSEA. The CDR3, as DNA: TGCAGCGTTCTCCCGGGCCTTGAAGCTTTCTTT. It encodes CSVLPGLEAFF. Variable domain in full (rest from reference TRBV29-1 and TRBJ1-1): SAVISQKPSRDICQRGTSLTIQCQVDSQVTMMFWYRQQPGQSLTLIATANQGSEATYESGFVIDKFPISRPNLTFSTLTVSNMSPEDSSIYLCSVLPGLEAFFGQGTRLTVV.

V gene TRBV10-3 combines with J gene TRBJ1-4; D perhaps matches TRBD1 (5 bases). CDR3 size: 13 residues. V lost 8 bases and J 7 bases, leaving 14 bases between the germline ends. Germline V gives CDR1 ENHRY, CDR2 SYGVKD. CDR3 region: CAIGKGTGEKLFF. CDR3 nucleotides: TGTGCCATCGGAAAAGGGACCGGTGAAAAACTGTTTTTT.

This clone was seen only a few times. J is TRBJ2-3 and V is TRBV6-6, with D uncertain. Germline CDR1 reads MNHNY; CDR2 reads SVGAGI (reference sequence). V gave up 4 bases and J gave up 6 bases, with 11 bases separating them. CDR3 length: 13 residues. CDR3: CASSLGRQDTQYF. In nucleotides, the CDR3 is TGTGCCAGCAGTTTAGGCCGCCAGGATACGCAGTATTTT.

The CDR3 DNA reads TGTGCCAGCTCTCGGGGGATGGGCAATCAGCCCCAGCATTTT. This sequence encodes CASSRGMGNQPQHF. The chain combines TRBV2 with TRBJ1-5, with D maybe TRBD1 (5 bases). This CDR3 region has 14 residues. Per the germline V gene, CDR1 is SNHLY and CDR2 is FYNNEI. Between the trimmed V and J ends, which lost 8 bases and 2 bases, there was a span of 13 bases. Combining the CDR3 with reference TRBV2 and TRBJ1-5 gives the whole variable domain EPEVTQTPSHQVTQMGQEVILRCVPISNHLYFYWYRQILGQKVEFLVSFYNNEISEKSEIFDDQFSVERPDGSNFTLKIRSTKLEDSAMYFCASSRGMGNQPQHFGDGTRLSIL.

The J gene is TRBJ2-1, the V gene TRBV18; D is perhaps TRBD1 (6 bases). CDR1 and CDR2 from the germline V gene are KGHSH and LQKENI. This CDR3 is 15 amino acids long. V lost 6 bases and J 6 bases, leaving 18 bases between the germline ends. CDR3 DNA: TGTGCCAGCTCTCCGGGACACCTGCCTGGCAATGAGCAGTTCTTC. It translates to CASSPGHLPGNEQFF.

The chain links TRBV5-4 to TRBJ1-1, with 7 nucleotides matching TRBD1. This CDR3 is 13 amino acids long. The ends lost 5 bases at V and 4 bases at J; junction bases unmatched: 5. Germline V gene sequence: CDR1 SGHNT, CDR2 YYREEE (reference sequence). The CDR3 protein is CASRRDSGTEAFF. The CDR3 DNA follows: TGTGCCAGCAGGCGGGACAGCGGCACTGAAGCTTTCTTT. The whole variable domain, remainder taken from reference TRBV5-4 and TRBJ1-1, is ETGVTQSPTHLIKTRGQQVTLRCSSQSGHNTVSWYQQALGQGPQFIFQYYREEENGRGNFPPRFSGLQFPNYSSELNVNALELDDSALYLCASRRDSGTEAFFGQGTRLTVV.

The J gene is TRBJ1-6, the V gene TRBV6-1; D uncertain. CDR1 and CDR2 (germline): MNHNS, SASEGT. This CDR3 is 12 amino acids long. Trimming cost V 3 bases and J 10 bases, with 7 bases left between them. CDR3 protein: CASSDRSSPLHF. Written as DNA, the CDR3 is TGTGCCAGCAGTGACCGGTCCTCACCCCTCCACTTT.

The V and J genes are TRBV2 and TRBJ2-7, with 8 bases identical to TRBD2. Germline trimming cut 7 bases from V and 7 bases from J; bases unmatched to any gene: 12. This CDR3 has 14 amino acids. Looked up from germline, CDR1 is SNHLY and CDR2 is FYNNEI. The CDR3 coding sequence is TGTGCCAGCAAGTTGGTAGCGGGGCCGGGGGAGCAGTACTTC. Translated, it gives CASKLVAGPGEQYF.

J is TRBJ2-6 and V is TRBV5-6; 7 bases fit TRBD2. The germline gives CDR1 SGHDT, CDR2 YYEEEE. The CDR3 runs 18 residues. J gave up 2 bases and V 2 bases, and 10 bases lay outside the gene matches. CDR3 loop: CASSFGPGLPTGANVLTF. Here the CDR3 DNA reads TGTGCCAGCAGCTTTGGTCCGGGACTACCAACTGGGGCCAACGTCCTGACTTTC.

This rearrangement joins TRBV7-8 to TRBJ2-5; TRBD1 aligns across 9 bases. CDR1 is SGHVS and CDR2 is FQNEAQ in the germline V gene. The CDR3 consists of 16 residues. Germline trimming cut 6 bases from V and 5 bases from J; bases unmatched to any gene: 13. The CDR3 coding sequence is TGTGCCAGCAGTCCGACGGGACAGGGAACGGGGGAGACCCAGTACTTC. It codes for CASSPTGQGTGETQYF.

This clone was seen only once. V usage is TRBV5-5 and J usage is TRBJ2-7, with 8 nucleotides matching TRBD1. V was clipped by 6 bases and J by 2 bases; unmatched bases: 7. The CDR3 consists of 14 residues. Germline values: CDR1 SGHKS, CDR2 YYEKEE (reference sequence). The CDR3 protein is CASMAPGQAYEQYF. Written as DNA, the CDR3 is TGTGCCAGCATGGCACCGGGACAGGCCTACGAGCAGTACTTC.

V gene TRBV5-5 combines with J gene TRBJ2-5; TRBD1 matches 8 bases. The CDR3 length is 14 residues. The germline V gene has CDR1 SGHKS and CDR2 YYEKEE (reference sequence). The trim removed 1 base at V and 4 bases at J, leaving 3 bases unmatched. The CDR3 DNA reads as TGTGCCAGCAGCTTGCAGGGGGCTGTAGAGACCCAGTACTTC. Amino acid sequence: CASSLQGAVETQYF.